This T cell receptor beta chain was found in a study of control samples from healthy donors and cancer patients. TCRdb's table, derived via immunoSEQ multiplex PCR, lists solely in-frame clones and lacks some. The sample contains over 150,000 clones, around 94% of which appear only once. Unmatched junction bases numbered 4, after V lost 1 base and J lost 2 bases. Germline assignment: CDR1 SNHLY and CDR2 FYNNEI. The CDR3 is 15 amino acids. This chain links TRBV2 with TRBJ2-7, with 8 bases aligning to TRBD2. Sequencing used blood. The TCR sequence derives from a woman between 18 and 30 years old in good health. CDR3 in amino acids: CASSEGAGGTYEQYF. The CDR3 bases are TGTGCCAGCAGTGAAGGTGCGGGAGGTACCTACGAGCAGTACTTC.